This T cell receptor beta chain was identified during a study of regulatory T cells in long-lasting Graves disease. The time point here: newly diagnosed GD, antithyroid drugs for less than 3 months. Researchers made the TCR library from RNA that was extracted from PBMCs. Through Arm-PCR of CDR3 regions and iRepertoire HTBI primers, TCR beta libraries were built. TCRdb recomputed calls from the multiplex PCR reads with MiXCR, one row per CDR3 protein. Of roughly 350,000 distinct CDR3 sequences detected, around 15% appear once; the ten largest clones hold around 20%. CDR3 size: 14 residues. Looked up from germline, CDR1 is SGHDT and CDR2 is YYEEEE. V was clipped by 5 bases and J by 0 bases, with 9 bases between them. This sample also appeared in a second study, on T cells in Graves' hyperthyroidism and ophthalmopathy.

The source material was peripheral blood mononuclear cells (PBMCs), sampled at new diagnosis, from a patient treated with antithyroid drugs. The source of this sequence is a woman in her late teens or twenties with Graves disease. The chain employs TRBV5-6 and TRBJ2-1; D unclear. The CDR3 nucleotides read TGTGCCAGCAGGTATTTGGGCTCCTACAATGAGCAGTTCTTC. Translation: CASRYLGSYNEQFF.